The present T cell receptor (beta chain) was sequenced within a study of identical twins. TCRdb re-called the 5' RACE reads with MiXCR, one entry per CDR3 protein. The data contain 1.5 million to 2 million distinct CDR3 sequences, under 35% of them singletons. This clonotype was detected only a few times. Germline CDR1 SGHAT, CDR2 FQDESV (reference sequence). V trimming: 0 bases; J trimming: 0 bases; junction bases outside the gene matches: 12. The CDR3 has 20 amino acids. J is TRBJ2-1 and V is TRBV11-1; TRBD2 matches at 9 bases. The receptor was derived from a newborn girl in good health. The source material was cord blood. DNA of the CDR3: TGTGCCAGCAGCTTAGCGTTATGGCTAGCGGGACCTAGCTCCTACAATGAGCAGTTCTTC. This translates into CASSLALWLAGPSSYNEQFF.